The next 10 T cell receptor beta chains were all read from a single sample in a study of blood T cell repertoires in COVID-19. TCRdb's table, derived via immunoSEQ multiplex PCR, lists solely in-frame clones and lacks some. The sample yields 150,000 to 200,000 clones, over 75% seen once. Sequencing was carried out using PBMCs or T cells enriched from blood (not recorded which). The receptor set was obtained from a man aged 50-59 years who had recovered from COVID-19.

The rearrangement joins TRBV6-5 to TRBJ2-5, with D possibly TRBD2 on 5 matching bases. V lost 6 bases, J lost 5 bases, and 7 bases lay in between. Germline V gene sequence: CDR1 MNHEY, CDR2 SVGAGI. CDR3 length: 11 amino acids. The CDR3 DNA sequence: TGTGCCAGCAGCGGGGTGGAGACCCAGTACTTC. Its protein is CASSGVETQYF.

This chain joins TRBV7-3 and TRBJ2-3; the D gene is possibly TRBD2 (5 bases). The V gene lost 5 bases and the J gene lost 1 base, with 10 bases spanning the gap. Germline CDR1 reads SGHTA; CDR2 reads FQGTGA. The CDR3 is made up of 14 amino acids. For the CDR3, the DNA is TGTGCCAGCAGCCCCGGGCGGGGCACAGATACGCAGTATTTT. Its translation is CASSPGRGTDTQYF. Full variable domain (missing parts from reference TRBV7-3 and TRBJ2-3): GAGVSQTPSNKVTEKGKYVELRCDPISGHTALYWYRQSLGQGPEFLIYFQGTGAADDSGLPNDRFFAVRPEGSVSTLKIQRTERGDSAVYLCASSPGRGTDTQYFGPGTRLTVL.

The genes are TRBV2 and TRBJ2-5; 7 positions agree with TRBD1. The J segment lost 4 bases and the V segment lost 7 bases, leaving 9 bases of the junction unmatched. Looked up from germline, CDR1 is SNHLY and CDR2 is FYNNEI. The CDR3 loop spans 14 amino acids. This chain's CDR3 is CASTKDRSAETQYF. In DNA, the CDR3 is TGTGCCAGCACCAAGGACAGGTCGGCAGAGACCCAGTACTTC.

In this sample, this clone turned up a few times. V usage is TRBV19 and J usage is TRBJ2-3; possible D gene TRBD1, 6 bases. Germline values: CDR1 LNHDA, CDR2 SQIVND (reference sequence). The length of the CDR3 is 13 residues. The V end was cut by 5 bases, the J end by 2 bases, with 8 bases between. The CDR3 region has the DNA TGTGCCAGTAGTTGGGGGCCCACAGATACGCAGTATTTT. The encoded protein is CASSWGPTDTQYF. Drawing the rest from reference TRBV19 and TRBJ2-3, the complete variable domain is DGGITQSPKYLFRKEGQNVTLSCEQNLNHDAMYWYRQDPGQGLRLIYYSQIVNDFQKGDIAEGYSVSREKKESFPLTVTSAQKNPTAFYLCASSWGPTDTQYFGPGTRLTVL.

This sequence joins TRBV11-2 and TRBJ2-3; 7 nucleotides match TRBD1. V lost 6 bases and J lost 14; bases outside the gene matches: 17. Germline CDR1 and CDR2: SGHAT and FQNNGV. The CDR3 has 14 residues. The chain's CDR3 is CASRGIDRVPRRYF. The CDR3 region has the DNA TGTGCCAGCAGGGGGATTGACAGGGTCCCGAGGAGGTATTTT.

V and J are TRBV7-8 and TRBJ1-1; D might be TRBD1 (6 bases). Trimming stripped 2 bases from V and 4 bases from J, with 17 bases between. Germline assignment: CDR1 SGHVS and CDR2 FQNEAQ. The CDR3 runs 16 residues. This chain's CDR3 is CASSLTRTGLGTEAFF. In DNA, the CDR3 is TGTGCCAGCAGCTTAACCCGAACAGGGTTGGGCACTGAAGCTTTCTTT.

This clone was counted a single time. The chain joins TRBV3-1 (or the pseudogene TRBV3-2) to TRBJ1-4; D is undetermined. CDR1 is LGHDT and CDR2 is YNNKEL in the germline V gene (reference sequence). Trimming removed 3 bases at V and 6 bases at J, with 11 bases between. This CDR3 is 14 amino acids long. The CDR3: CASSQRADHEKLFF. The CDR3 DNA reads TGTGCCAGCAGCCAGCGGGCGGACCATGAAAAACTGTTTTTT.

V usage is TRBV9 and J usage is TRBJ2-7, with a possible D match to TRBD2 (7 bases). V was trimmed by 4 bases and J by 4 bases, leaving 15 bases between them. The germline gives CDR1 SGDLS, CDR2 YYNGEE. This CDR3 comprises 14 residues. The CDR3 DNA reads TGTGCCAGCAGCCCCCTAGGGGGGGGTTACGAGCAGTACTTC. Protein sequence: CASSPLGGGYEQYF.

The chain carries TRBV27 and TRBJ1-1; 9 bases map to TRBD1. J gave up 4 bases and V 5 bases, and 8 bases lay outside the gene matches. This CDR3 contains 15 residues. The germline gives CDR1 MNHEY, CDR2 SMNVEV (reference sequence). The CDR3 region is CASSGGTGIFTEAFF. CDR3 bases: TGTGCCAGCAGTGGGGGGACAGGGATTTTCACTGAAGCTTTCTTT.

The V gene is TRBV5-4, the J gene TRBJ1-1, with D unclear. The CDR3 is 13 residues long. CDR1 and CDR2 from the germline V gene are SGHNT and YYREEE (reference sequence). Trimming removed 5 bases from V and 8 bases from J, with 16 bases in between. The CDR3, as DNA: TGTGCCAGCAGTTTAGGACGGACTTTGGAAGCTTTCTTT. Its translation is CASSLGRTLEAFF.